A selection of T cell receptor beta chains follows, all from one sample in a study of T cell changes during pregnancy in multiple sclerosis. Repertoires were generated with immunoSEQ multiplex PCR, while TCRdb's copy carries only in-frame clones and drops some. The table shows around 17,000 clones, with approximately 95% occurring only once. Sequencing used peripheral blood, obtained in the third trimester of pregnancy. These receptors were taken from a female donor with multiple sclerosis, enrolled in a pregnancy study. Both conserved end residues are part of each CDR3. Each record gives: D gene, V gene, clone size, J gene, CDR3 protein, CDR3 DNA. D genes are given only for firm matches. Size is omitted from some rows. Given values are once, few, many or a class for expanded clones.

NA	TRBV9	NA	TRBJ1-2	CASSVALGWSGYTF	TGTGCCAGCAGCGTAGCCCTCGGGTGGAGTGGCTACACCTTC
NA	TRBV30	medium-sized	TRBJ2-1	CAWSVRWVRDGAYNEQFF	TGTGCCTGGAGTGTACGATGGGTGCGGGACGGAGCATACAATGAGCAGTTCTTC
NA	TRBV28	NA	TRBJ2-7	CASSINYEQYF	TGTGCCAGCAGTATTAATTACGAGCAGTACTTC
NA	TRBV28	NA	TRBJ2-4	CASSLRELVKNIQYF	TGTGCCAGCAGTCTACGGGAGTTGGTCAAAAACATTCAGTACTTC
TRBD2	TRBV30	once	TRBJ2-1	CAWNGREFYNEQFF	TGTGCCTGGAACGGGCGGGAGTTCTACAATGAGCAGTTCTTC
TRBD2	TRBV9	NA	TRBJ2-1	CASSVVNSGGAFYYNEQFF	TGTGCCAGCAGCGTAGTTAATAGCGGGGGTGCCTTTTACTACAATGAGCAGTTCTTC
TRBD1	TRBV19	NA	TRBJ1-6	CASSIGHRGPSYNSPLHF	TGTGCCAGTAGTATAGGTCACAGGGGACCCTCCTATAATTCACCCCTCCACTTT
NA	TRBV6-1	NA	TRBJ1-1	CASSQGNTEAFF	TGTGCCAGCAGTCAGGGGAACACTGAAGCTTTCTTT
TRBD1	TRBV4-1	NA	TRBJ2-1	CASSREGQGNEQFF	TGCGCCAGCAGCCGCGAGGGACAGGGAAATGAGCAGTTCTTC
TRBD2	TRBV19	once	TRBJ2-7	CASSISGTSGRWDEQYF	TGTGCCAGTAGTATATCTGGGACTAGCGGCCGCTGGGACGAGCAGTACTTC
TRBD2	TRBV9	NA	TRBJ2-1	CASGRGTFPNEQFF	TGTGCCAGCGGGCGGGGGACTTTTCCCAATGAGCAGTTCTTC